This T cell receptor (beta chain) was documented in a study of blood T cell repertoires in COVID-19. Study members were between roughly 18 and 100 years old and lived in 20 to 30 US regions. Method: immunoSEQ multiplex PCR; TCRdb's copy keeps in-frame clones and lacks some. The sample has approximately 210,000 clones, around 81% seen once. With 5 bases removed from V and 4 bases from J, the gap between germline ends came to 9 bases. The CDR3 extends over 13 amino acids. Germline loops: CDR1 SEHNR, CDR2 FQNEAQ (reference sequence). The sequence came from a woman between 50 and 59 years old with acute COVID-19. Sequenced input: PBMCs or T cells enriched from blood (not recorded which). The chain employs TRBV7-9 and TRBJ1-5, with TRBD1 as a possible D gene (6 bases). The CDR3 DNA sequence: TGTGCCAGCAGCCCACAGGGAAATCAGCCCCAGCATTTT. Protein sequence: CASSPQGNQPQHF.